This T cell receptor beta chain was retrieved from a study of CD8 T cells in ankylosing spondylitis. Broader study findings: Blood of patients with ankylosing spondylitis appeared to be characterized by a TCR beta motif of several highly homologous variants. Past research had described some motif variants in reactive arthritis synovial fluid and blood.

Trimming shortened V by 8 bases and J by 2 bases, and 11 bases separated the two germline ends. Germline loops: CDR1 LNHNV, CDR2 YYDKDF (reference sequence). CDR3 length: 13 amino acids. In the case of this clonotype: Its antigen remains unidentified.

TCRdb called the 5' RACE reads again in MiXCR, with one record for every CDR3 protein. The table includes roughly 440,000 distinct CDR3 sequences, 17% detected once. The rearrangement links TRBV15 to TRBJ2-3; D remains unclear. This clonotype was obtained from a male donor with ankylosing spondylitis. Sequencing was carried out using blood, either unsorted or a sorted T cell fraction (not recorded which). DNA for the CDR3: TGTGCCACCTGCAAAAGGTACACAGATACGCAGTATTTT. Protein sequence: CATCKRYTDTQYF.